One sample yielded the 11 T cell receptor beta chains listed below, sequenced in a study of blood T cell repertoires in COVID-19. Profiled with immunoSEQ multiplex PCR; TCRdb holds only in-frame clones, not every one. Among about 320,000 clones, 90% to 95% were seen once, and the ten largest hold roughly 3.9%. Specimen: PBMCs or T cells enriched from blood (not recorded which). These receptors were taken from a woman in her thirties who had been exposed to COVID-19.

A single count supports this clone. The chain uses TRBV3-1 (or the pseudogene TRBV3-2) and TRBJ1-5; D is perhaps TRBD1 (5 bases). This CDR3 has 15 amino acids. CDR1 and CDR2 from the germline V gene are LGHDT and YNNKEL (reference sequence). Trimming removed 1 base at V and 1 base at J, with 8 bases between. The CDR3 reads CASSQGQTSNQPQHF. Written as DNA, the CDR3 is TGTGCCAGCAGCCAAGGACAGACCAGCAATCAGCCCCAGCATTTT.

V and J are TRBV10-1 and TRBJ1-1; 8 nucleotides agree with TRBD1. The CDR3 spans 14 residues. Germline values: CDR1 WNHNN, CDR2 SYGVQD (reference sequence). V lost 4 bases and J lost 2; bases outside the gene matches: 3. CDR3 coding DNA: TGCGCCAGCAGTGCCCAGGGGGCTAACACTGAAGCTTTCTTT. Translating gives CASSAQGANTEAFF.

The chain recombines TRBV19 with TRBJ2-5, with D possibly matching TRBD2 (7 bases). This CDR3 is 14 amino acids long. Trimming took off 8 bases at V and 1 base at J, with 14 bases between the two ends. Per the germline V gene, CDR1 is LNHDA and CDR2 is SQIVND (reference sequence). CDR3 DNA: TGTGCCAGTGCGGTAGGGGGGGCCCAAGAGACCCAGTACTTC. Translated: CASAVGGAQETQYF.

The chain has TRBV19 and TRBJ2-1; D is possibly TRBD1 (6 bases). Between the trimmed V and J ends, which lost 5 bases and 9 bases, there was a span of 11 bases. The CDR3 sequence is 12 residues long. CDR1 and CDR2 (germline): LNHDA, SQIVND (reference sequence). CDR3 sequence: CASSLDRFEQFF. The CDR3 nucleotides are TGTGCCAGTAGTCTTGACAGGTTTGAGCAGTTCTTC.

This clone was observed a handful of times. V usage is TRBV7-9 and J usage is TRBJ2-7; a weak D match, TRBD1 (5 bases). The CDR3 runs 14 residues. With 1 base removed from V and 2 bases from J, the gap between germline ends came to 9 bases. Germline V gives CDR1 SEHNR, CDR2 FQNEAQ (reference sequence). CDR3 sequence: CASSLGSGPYEQYF. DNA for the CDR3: TGTGCCAGCAGCTTAGGGTCAGGGCCCTACGAGCAGTACTTC.

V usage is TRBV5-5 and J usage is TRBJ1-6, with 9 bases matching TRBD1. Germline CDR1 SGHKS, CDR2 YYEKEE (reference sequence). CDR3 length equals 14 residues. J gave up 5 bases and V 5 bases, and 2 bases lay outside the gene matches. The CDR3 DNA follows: TGTGCCAGCAGGGGACAGGGCAATAATTCACCCCTCCACTTT. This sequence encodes CASRGQGNNSPLHF.

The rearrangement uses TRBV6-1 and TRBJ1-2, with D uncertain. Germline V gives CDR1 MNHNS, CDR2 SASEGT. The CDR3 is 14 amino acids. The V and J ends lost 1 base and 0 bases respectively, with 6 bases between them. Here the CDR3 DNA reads TGTGCCAGCAGTGAAGGAGTAGCTAACTATGGCTACACCTTC. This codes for CASSEGVANYGYTF.

This CDR3 is CASRPDRGQRYNSPLHF. The CDR3 DNA is TGTGCCAGCAGACCCGACAGGGGGCAGCGCTATAATTCACCCCTCCACTTT. This rearrangement joins TRBV11-2 to TRBJ1-6; 10 nucleotides agree with TRBD1. With 6 bases clipped from V and 3 bases from J, the junction kept 8 bases outside the gene matches. The CDR3 consists of 17 residues. Germline assignment: CDR1 SGHAT and CDR2 FQNNGV.

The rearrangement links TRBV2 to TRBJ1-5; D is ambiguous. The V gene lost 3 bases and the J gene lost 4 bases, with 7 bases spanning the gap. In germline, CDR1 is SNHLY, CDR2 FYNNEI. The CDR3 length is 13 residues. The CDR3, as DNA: TGTGCCAGCAGTGAGATCGCGAATCAGCCCCAGCATTTT. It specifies CASSEIANQPQHF.

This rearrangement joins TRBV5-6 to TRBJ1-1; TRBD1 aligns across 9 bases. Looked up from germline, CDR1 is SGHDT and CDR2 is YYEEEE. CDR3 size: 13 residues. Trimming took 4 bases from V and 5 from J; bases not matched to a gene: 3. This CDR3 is CASSKDRGTEAFF. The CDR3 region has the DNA TGTGCCAGCAGCAAAGACAGGGGGACTGAAGCTTTCTTT.

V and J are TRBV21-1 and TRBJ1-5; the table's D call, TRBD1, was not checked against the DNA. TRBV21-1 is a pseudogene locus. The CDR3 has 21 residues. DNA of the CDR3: TGTGCCGGCCACACCTTGAAGACCGGGACAGGGACATCTGGGGACAATCAGCCCCAGCATTTT. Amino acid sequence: CAGHTLKTGTGTSGDNQPQHF.